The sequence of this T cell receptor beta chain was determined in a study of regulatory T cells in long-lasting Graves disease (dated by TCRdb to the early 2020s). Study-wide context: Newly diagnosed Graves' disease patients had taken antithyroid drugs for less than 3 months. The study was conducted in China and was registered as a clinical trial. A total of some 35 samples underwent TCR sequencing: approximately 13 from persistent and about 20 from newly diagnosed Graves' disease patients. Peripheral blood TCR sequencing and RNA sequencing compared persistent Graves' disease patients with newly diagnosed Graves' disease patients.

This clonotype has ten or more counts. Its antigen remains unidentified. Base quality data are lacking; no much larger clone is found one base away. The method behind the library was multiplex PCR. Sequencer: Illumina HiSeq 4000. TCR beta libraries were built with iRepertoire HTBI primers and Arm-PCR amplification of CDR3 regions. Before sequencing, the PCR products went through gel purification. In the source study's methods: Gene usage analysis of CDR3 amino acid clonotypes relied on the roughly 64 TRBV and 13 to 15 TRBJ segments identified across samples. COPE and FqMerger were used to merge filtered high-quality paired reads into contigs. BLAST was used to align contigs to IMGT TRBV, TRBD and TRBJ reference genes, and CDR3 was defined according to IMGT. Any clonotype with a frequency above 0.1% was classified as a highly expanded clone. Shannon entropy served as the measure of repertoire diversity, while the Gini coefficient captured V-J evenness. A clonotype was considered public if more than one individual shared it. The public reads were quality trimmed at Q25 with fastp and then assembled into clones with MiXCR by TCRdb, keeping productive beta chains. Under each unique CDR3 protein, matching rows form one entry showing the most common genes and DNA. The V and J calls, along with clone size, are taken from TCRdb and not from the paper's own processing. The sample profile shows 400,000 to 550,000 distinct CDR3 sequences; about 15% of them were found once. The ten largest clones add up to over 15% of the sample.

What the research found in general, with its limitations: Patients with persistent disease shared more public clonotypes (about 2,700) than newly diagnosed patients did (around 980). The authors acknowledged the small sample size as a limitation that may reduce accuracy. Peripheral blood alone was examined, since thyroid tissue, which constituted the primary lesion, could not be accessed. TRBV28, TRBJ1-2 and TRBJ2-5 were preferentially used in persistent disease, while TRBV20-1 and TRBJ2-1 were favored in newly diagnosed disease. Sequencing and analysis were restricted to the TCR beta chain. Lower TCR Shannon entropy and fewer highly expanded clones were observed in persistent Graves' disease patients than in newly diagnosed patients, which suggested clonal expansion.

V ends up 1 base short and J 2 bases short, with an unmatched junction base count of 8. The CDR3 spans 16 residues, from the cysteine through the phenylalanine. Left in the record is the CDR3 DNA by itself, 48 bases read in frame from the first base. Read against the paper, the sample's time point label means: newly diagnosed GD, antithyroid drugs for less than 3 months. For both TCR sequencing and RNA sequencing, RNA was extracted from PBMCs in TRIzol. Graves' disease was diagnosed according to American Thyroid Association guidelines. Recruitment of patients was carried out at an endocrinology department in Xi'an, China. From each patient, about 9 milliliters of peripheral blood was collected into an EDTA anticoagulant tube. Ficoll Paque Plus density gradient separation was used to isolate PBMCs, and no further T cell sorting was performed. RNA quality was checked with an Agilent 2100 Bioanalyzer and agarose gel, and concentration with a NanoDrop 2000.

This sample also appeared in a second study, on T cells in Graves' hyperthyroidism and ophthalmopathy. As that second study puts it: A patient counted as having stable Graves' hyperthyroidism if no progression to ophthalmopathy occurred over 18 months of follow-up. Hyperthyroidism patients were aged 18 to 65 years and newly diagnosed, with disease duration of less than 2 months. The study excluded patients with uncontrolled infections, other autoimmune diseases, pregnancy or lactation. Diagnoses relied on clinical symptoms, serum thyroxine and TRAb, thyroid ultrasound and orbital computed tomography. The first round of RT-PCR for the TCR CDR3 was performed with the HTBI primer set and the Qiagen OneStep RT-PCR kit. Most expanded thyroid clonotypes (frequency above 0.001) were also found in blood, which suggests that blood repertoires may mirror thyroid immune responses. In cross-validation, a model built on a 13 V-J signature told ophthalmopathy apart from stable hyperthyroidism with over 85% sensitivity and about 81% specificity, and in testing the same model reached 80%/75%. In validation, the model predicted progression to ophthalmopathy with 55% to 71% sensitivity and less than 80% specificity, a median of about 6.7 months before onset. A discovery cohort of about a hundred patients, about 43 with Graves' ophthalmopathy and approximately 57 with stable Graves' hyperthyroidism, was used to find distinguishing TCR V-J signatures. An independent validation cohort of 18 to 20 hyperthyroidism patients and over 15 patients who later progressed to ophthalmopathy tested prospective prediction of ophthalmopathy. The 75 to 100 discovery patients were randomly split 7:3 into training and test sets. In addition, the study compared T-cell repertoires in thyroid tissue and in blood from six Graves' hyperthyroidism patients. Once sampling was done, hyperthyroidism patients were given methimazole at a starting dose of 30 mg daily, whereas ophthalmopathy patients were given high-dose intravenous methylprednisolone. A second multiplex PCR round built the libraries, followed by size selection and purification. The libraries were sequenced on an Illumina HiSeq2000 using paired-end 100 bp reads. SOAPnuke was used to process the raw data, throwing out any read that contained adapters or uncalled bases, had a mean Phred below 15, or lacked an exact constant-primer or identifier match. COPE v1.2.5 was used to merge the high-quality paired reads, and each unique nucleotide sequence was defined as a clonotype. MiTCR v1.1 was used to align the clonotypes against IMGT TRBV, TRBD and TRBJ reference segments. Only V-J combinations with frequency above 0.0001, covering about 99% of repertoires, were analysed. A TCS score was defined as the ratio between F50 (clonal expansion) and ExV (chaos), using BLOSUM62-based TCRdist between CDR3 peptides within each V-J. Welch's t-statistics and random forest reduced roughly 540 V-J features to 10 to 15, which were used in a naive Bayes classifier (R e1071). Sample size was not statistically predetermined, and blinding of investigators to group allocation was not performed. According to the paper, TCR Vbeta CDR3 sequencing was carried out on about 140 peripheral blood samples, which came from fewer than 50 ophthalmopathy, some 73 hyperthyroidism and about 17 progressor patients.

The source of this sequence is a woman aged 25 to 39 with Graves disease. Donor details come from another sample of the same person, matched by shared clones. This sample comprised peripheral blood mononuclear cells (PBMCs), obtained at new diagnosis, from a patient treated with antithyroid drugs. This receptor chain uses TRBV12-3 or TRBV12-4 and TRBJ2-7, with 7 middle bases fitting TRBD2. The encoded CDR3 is CASSLGGGGRTYEQYF. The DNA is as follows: TGTGCCAGCAGTTTAGGGGGCGGGGGAAGGACCTACGAGCAGTACTTC.